Listed below are T cell receptor beta chains from one sample, sequenced in a study of cytomegalovirus exposure and HLA in healthy donors. Using immunoSEQ multiplex PCR, the repertoire was profiled, and TCRdb retains in-frame clones only, with some absent. The table includes around 110,000 clones, 70% detected once. Material: PBMCs. The receptors were gathered from a man under 40 in good health and CMV-seropositive. CDR3s include the opening cysteine and the closing phenylalanine or tryptophan. Fields, in order: J gene, clone size, V gene, D gene, CDR3 protein, CDR3 DNA. A D gene is named only where the DNA matches it firmly. Not every row has a clone size; where given, it reads once, few, many or a size class.

J: TRBJ2-1
size: .
V: TRBV11-2
D: .
CDR3: CAGSLVASNEQFF
DNA: TGTGCCGGCAGCTTAGTAGCGAGCAATGAGCAGTTCTTC

J: TRBJ1-3
size: .
V: TRBV9
D: .
CDR3: CASSQRAVISGNTIYF
DNA: TGTGCCAGCAGTCAGAGGGCTGTAATCTCTGGAAACACCATATATTTT

J: TRBJ2-1
size: .
V: TRBV7-3
D: TRBD2
CDR3: CASSPQGSGNWNEQFF
DNA: TGTGCCAGCAGCCCCCAGGGTAGCGGGAATTGGAATGAGCAGTTCTTC

J: TRBJ2-1
size: .
V: TRBV27
D: .
CDR3: CASSLPGTASSYNEQFF
DNA: TGTGCCAGCAGTTTACCCGGGACTGCGAGCTCCTACAATGAGCAGTTCTTC

J: TRBJ2-3
size: .
V: TRBV27
D: .
CDR3: CASSFSGTDTQYF
DNA: TGTGCCAGCAGTTTCTCAGGCACAGATACGCAGTATTTT

J: TRBJ2-1
size: .
V: TRBV5-1
D: .
CDR3: CASSLVGAGNTYNEQFF
DNA: TGCGCCAGCAGCTTGGTTGGGGCAGGGAATACCTACAATGAGCAGTTCTTC

J: TRBJ2-1
size: .
V: TRBV9
D: TRBD1
CDR3: CASSVGTALHNEQFF
DNA: TGTGCCAGCAGCGTCGGGACAGCACTCCACAATGAGCAGTTCTTC

J: TRBJ2-2
size: .
V: TRBV9
D: .
CDR3: CASSVAGTGPNTGELFF
DNA: TGTGCCAGCAGCGTAGCTGGGACTGGTCCGAACACCGGGGAGCTGTTTTTT

J: TRBJ2-7
size: .
V: TRBV15
D: .
CDR3: CATSRARGSPYEQYF
DNA: TGTGCCACCAGCAGGGCCAGGGGATCCCCCTACGAGCAGTACTTC

J: TRBJ1-6
size: once
V: TRBV7-9
D: .
CDR3: CASSGGGNGSPLHF
DNA: TGTGCCAGCAGCGGGGGAGGTAATGGTTCACCCCTCCACTTT

J: TRBJ2-3
size: once
V: TRBV27
D: .
CDR3: CASRTRGTYTDTQYF
DNA: TGTGCCAGCAGAACCCGGGGAACCTACACAGATACGCAGTATTTT

J: TRBJ2-2
size: .
V: TRBV9
D: .
CDR3: CASSVGGGGRTGELFF
DNA: TGTGCCAGCAGCGTAGGTGGGGGGGGGCGCACCGGGGAGCTGTTTTTT

J: TRBJ1-6
size: .
V: TRBV27
D: .
CDR3: CASSPQGWGSNSPLHF
DNA: TGTGCCAGCAGTCCACAGGGTTGGGGGTCGAATTCACCCCTCCACTTT

J: TRBJ2-4
size: few
V: TRBV4-1
D: TRBD2
CDR3: CASSRPLVAGAVAPKNIQYF
DNA: TGCGCCAGCAGCCGGCCCCTGGTAGCGGGAGCGGTGGCCCCCAAAAACATTCAGTACTTC

J: TRBJ2-5
size: .
V: TRBV19
D: .
CDR3: CASSPLRQGGRETQYF
DNA: TGTGCCAGTAGTCCCCTCCGACAGGGAGGTCGCGAGACCCAGTACTTC

J: TRBJ2-7
size: .
V: TRBV27
D: .
CDR3: CASSLSRAGRYEQYF
DNA: TGTGCCAGCAGTTTAAGCAGGGCCGGCCGCTACGAGCAGTACTTC

J: TRBJ1-4
size: .
V: TRBV6-5
D: .
CDR3: CASSLLNNEKLFF
DNA: TGTGCCAGCAGCTTACTGAATAATGAAAAACTGTTTTTT

J: TRBJ1-5
size: .
V: TRBV25-1
D: .
CDR3: CASSRTGSGNQPQHF
DNA: TGTGCCAGCAGTCGAACAGGGTCGGGCAATCAGCCCCAGCATTTT

J: TRBJ1-1
size: .
V: TRBV7-8
D: .
CDR3: CASSHKWRGGDTEAFF
DNA: TGTGCCAGCAGCCACAAATGGCGCGGGGGGGACACTGAAGCTTTCTTT

J: TRBJ1-5
size: .
V: TRBV10-3
D: TRBD1
CDR3: CAISESLTSGGSQPQHF
DNA: TGTGCCATCAGTGAGTCCCTAACGTCAGGGGGCAGTCAGCCCCAGCATTTT

J: TRBJ2-2
size: few
V: TRBV2
D: TRBD1
CDR3: CASSAGTASNTGELFF
DNA: TGTGCCAGCAGCGCCGGGACAGCCTCGAACACCGGGGAGCTGTTTTTT

J: TRBJ2-3
size: .
V: TRBV19
D: TRBD2
CDR3: CASSIVWSSGDTDTQYF
DNA: TGTGCCAGTAGTATAGTATGGTCTAGCGGGGACACAGATACGCAGTATTTT

J: TRBJ2-1
size: .
V: TRBV11-3
D: .
CDR3: CASSREPYNEQFF
DNA: TGTGCCAGCAGCCGAGAGCCTTACAATGAGCAGTTCTTC

J: TRBJ2-3
size: .
V: TRBV6-1
D: .
CDR3: CASSLQGGVDTQYF
DNA: TGTGCCAGCAGCCTCCAAGGGGGGGTGGATACGCAGTATTTT

J: TRBJ2-3
size: .
V: TRBV28
D: TRBD1
CDR3: CASSFQGGLTDTQYF
DNA: TGTGCCAGCAGTTTTCAAGGGGGCCTAACAGATACGCAGTATTTT

J: TRBJ1-5
size: .
V: TRBV6-5
D: TRBD1
CDR3: CASSTGAQPQHF
DNA: TGTGCCAGCAGCACAGGGGCGCAGCCCCAGCATTTT

J: TRBJ1-2
size: .
V: TRBV15
D: TRBD1
CDR3: CATSRGTGPNYGYTF
DNA: TGTGCCACCAGCAGGGGGACAGGGCCTAACTATGGCTACACCTTC

J: TRBJ2-7
size: .
V: TRBV6-5
D: TRBD1
CDR3: CASTNVRDRAYEQYF
DNA: TGTGCCAGCACCAATGTCCGGGACAGGGCCTACGAGCAGTACTTC

J: TRBJ2-3
size: .
V: TRBV27
D: TRBD1
CDR3: CASSPWHRDRGRDTQYF
DNA: TGTGCCAGCAGTCCATGGCACCGGGACAGGGGGAGAGATACGCAGTATTTT

J: TRBJ2-2
size: .
V: TRBV6-1
D: .
CDR3: CASSDEGADPLFF
DNA: TGTGCCAGCAGTGACGAGGGCGCGGACCCGCTGTTTTTT

J: TRBJ2-1
size: .
V: TRBV9
D: TRBD2
CDR3: CASSVLDGGGYNEQFF
DNA: TGTGCCAGCAGCGTCCTTGATGGCGGGGGGTACAATGAGCAGTTCTTC

J: TRBJ1-6
size: .
V: TRBV13
D: .
CDR3: CASSSDTSYNSPLHF
DNA: TGTGCCAGCAGCTCCGACACCTCCTATAATTCACCCCTCCACTTT

J: TRBJ2-5
size: few
V: TRBV25-1
D: .
CDR3: CASSERGETQYF
DNA: TGTGCCAGCAGTGAGCGGGGAGAGACCCAGTACTTC

J: TRBJ1-2
size: .
V: TRBV19
D: TRBD1
CDR3: CASRAARTGYGYTF
DNA: TGTGCCAGTAGGGCTGCGCGGACAGGGTATGGCTACACCTTC

J: TRBJ1-2
size: .
V: TRBV29-1
D: .
CDR3: CSVLLHNYGYTF
DNA: TGCAGCGTTCTTTTACATAACTATGGCTACACCTTC

J: TRBJ2-7
size: .
V: TRBV27
D: .
CDR3: CASSRTDPTYEQYF
DNA: TGTGCCAGCAGTAGGACAGACCCTACCTACGAGCAGTACTTC

J: TRBJ2-3
size: .
V: TRBV18
D: TRBD2
CDR3: CASSPWTSGGSDTQYF
DNA: TGTGCCAGCTCACCGTGGACTAGCGGGGGTTCAGATACGCAGTATTTT

J: TRBJ2-7
size: once
V: TRBV6-6
D: TRBD1
CDR3: CASSYQGQGAYEQYF
DNA: TGTGCCAGCAGTTACCAGGGACAGGGGGCCTACGAGCAGTACTTC

J: TRBJ1-2
size: few
V: TRBV5-1
D: .
CDR3: CASSERGARPNYGYTF
DNA: TGCGCCAGCTCTGAACGGGGGGCCAGACCCAACTATGGCTACACCTTC

J: TRBJ2-2
size: .
V: TRBV4-2
D: .
CDR3: CASSQDPWGVNTGELFF
DNA: TGTGCCAGCAGCCAAGATCCGTGGGGGGTTAACACCGGGGAGCTGTTTTTT

J: TRBJ1-3
size: .
V: TRBV6-5
D: .
CDR3: CASTKPPGNTIYF
DNA: TGTGCCAGCACAAAGCCCCCGGGAAACACCATATATTTT

J: TRBJ2-2
size: .
V: TRBV5-4
D: TRBD2
CDR3: CASSLDLGLAGAGTGELFF
DNA: TGTGCCAGCAGCTTGGACCTGGGACTAGCGGGGGCAGGCACCGGGGAGCTGTTTTTT

J: TRBJ1-2
size: few
V: TRBV27
D: .
CDR3: CASSLGQGNGYTF
DNA: TGTGCCAGCAGTTTAGGGCAGGGGAATGGCTACACCTTC

J: TRBJ2-7
size: few
V: TRBV11-2
D: TRBD2
CDR3: CASSHYRAGGNYEQYF
DNA: TGTGCCAGCAGCCACTATAGGGCCGGGGGGAACTACGAGCAGTACTTC

J: TRBJ1-2
size: .
V: TRBV9
D: .
CDR3: CASSVGYGNYGYTF
DNA: TGTGCCAGCAGCGTAGGTTACGGGAACTATGGCTACACCTTC

J: TRBJ1-5
size: .
V: TRBV18
D: TRBD1
CDR3: CASSRDRGDQPQHF
DNA: TGTGCCAGCTCACGGGACAGGGGGGATCAGCCCCAGCATTTT

J: TRBJ2-1
size: .
V: TRBV2
D: TRBD2
CDR3: CASSGVSGGTNEQFF
DNA: TGTGCCAGCAGTGGAGTTAGCGGGGGGACCAATGAGCAGTTCTTC

J: TRBJ1-1
size: few
V: TRBV7-9
D: .
CDR3: CASSTRQDGSTEAFF
DNA: TGTGCCAGCAGCACACGACAGGATGGGAGCACTGAAGCTTTCTTT

J: TRBJ1-1
size: .
V: TRBV28
D: .
CDR3: CASSTILQSEAFF
DNA: TGTGCCAGCAGTACGATTCTCCAGTCTGAAGCTTTCTTT

J: TRBJ1-1
size: .
V: TRBV6-5
D: TRBD1
CDR3: CASIRDSGPGWTFF
DNA: TGTGCCAGCATCCGGGACAGTGGGCCCGGTTGGACTTTCTTT